This TCR beta chain was identified during a study of molecular identifiers for immune sequencing clone quantification. Germline values: CDR1 LGHNA, CDR2 YSLEER. The CDR3 runs to 14 residues. Via MiXCR, TCRdb re-called the PCR reads, giving one row per CDR3 protein. The top ten clones hold around 0.78% of a sample with hundreds of thousands of distinct CDR3 sequences, less than 30% of them seen once. Sequencing was done on a sample of naive CD8+ T cells from blood, with Jurkat cell RNA spiked in. Subset defined: FACS-sorted CD8+CD4-CCR7+CD45RA+ naive T cells. The V and J genes are TRBV4-3 and TRBJ2-5, with unresolved D. Gene TRBJ2-1 matches the end of the DNA better, so the J call may be wrong. The source is a human donor in good health. Some libraries in this study had Jurkat cell RNA spiked in. The CDR3: CASSQDDTEETQFF. CDR3 DNA sequence: TGCGCCAGCAGCCAAGACGACACAGAAGAGACCCAGTTCTTC.